A selection of T cell receptor beta chains follows, all from one sample in a study of technical replicates of blood from a handful of donors. Libraries were prepared by immunoSEQ multiplex PCR; TCRdb keeps only in-frame clonotypes and omits some of them. The sample carries roughly 87,000 clones, about 94% recorded once. Sequencing was done on a sample of T cells isolated from PBMCs. These receptors were collected from a human donor in good health. Both conserved end residues are part of each CDR3. A D gene is named only where the DNA matches it firmly. Some rows mark clone size as missing; the rest say once, few, many or name a class of expanded clone.

j_gene	d_gene	abundance	v_gene	CDR3nt	CDR3aa
TRBJ1-2	.	.	TRBV18	TGTGCCAGCTCACCCGCCGACAGTTTGAGCTATGGCTACACCTTC	CASSPADSLSYGYTF
TRBJ2-5	.	.	TRBV27	TGTGCCAGCAGCCGTCAGGGCTTCGAGACCCAGTACTTC	CASSRQGFETQYF
TRBJ1-5	.	.	TRBV4-1	TGCGCCAGCAGCAAAGAAGGAGTTCGGATGCCCCAGCATTTT	CASSKEGVRMPQHF
TRBJ2-7	TRBD1	once	TRBV4-1	TGCGCCAGCAGCCAAGGGCAGGGGGACTACGAGCAGTACTTC	CASSQGQGDYEQYF
TRBJ2-2	.	.	TRBV5-8	TGTGCCAGCAGGGGCTTAGTGGCTAACACCGGGGAGCTGTTTTTT	CASRGLVANTGELFF
TRBJ2-3	.	.	TRBV7-9	TGTGCCAGCAGCACAACAGATACGCAGTATTTT	CASSTTDTQYF
TRBJ2-2	.	.	TRBV5-4	TGTGCCAGCAGCTCCTTTTTAGGGTTAGGGGCCGGGGAGCTGTTTTTT	CASSSFLGLGAGELFF
TRBJ1-1	.	.	TRBV5-1	TGCGCCAGCAGCTTGTCTCGGGGGTTAAGAATGAACACTGAAGCTTTCTTT	CASSLSRGLRMNTEAFF
TRBJ1-1	.	once	TRBV6-5	TGTGCCAGCAGTTACTTTGGGGGCTTGAACACTGAAGCTTTCTTT	CASSYFGGLNTEAFF
TRBJ1-1	TRBD1	.	TRBV5-1	TGCGCCAGCAGCTTGGGGACAGGGGCTCGGACTGAAGCTTTCTTT	CASSLGTGARTEAFF
TRBJ1-4	.	.	TRBV5-1	TGCGCCAGCAGCTGGACAGACCCGATCGGTGAAAAACTGTTTTTT	CASSWTDPIGEKLFF
TRBJ2-7	.	.	TRBV2	TGTGCCAGCAGTGAAGCGCTTGACATCACCTACGAGCAGTACTTC	CASSEALDITYEQYF
TRBJ1-3	.	.	TRBV19	TGTGCCAGTAGTCAGGCTTCTGGAAACACCATATATTTT	CASSQASGNTIYF
TRBJ2-1	.	.	TRBV5-1	TGCGCCAGCAGCCCCCCCCCAGAATCCTACAATGAGCAGTTCTTC	CASSPPPESYNEQFF
TRBJ1-5	TRBD1	.	TRBV6-1	TGTGCCAGCAGTGAAATCTTATCAGGGGGGCATCAGCCCCAGCATTTT	CASSEILSGGHQPQHF
TRBJ1-5	TRBD1	.	TRBV18	TGTGCCAGCTCACCGACAGGGGGCGGTGACAATCAGCCCCAGCATTTT	CASSPTGGGDNQPQHF
TRBJ1-3	TRBD1	.	TRBV7-8	TGTGCCAGCAGCTTAGGGGGACAGGAAAACACCATATATTTT	CASSLGGQENTIYF
TRBJ2-7	.	.	TRBV4-1	TGCGCCAGCAGCCAAACAATTCAAGAGGACAGCTCCTACGAGCAGTACTTC	CASSQTIQEDSSYEQYF